The rows below give T cell receptor beta chains drawn from one sample of a study of blood T cell repertoires in COVID-19. Produced via immunoSEQ multiplex PCR; TCRdb's table is partial and in-frame only. Among 250,000 to 300,000 clones listed, 65% to 90% were seen once. The sequencing sample was made of peripheral blood. These receptors came from a woman aged 55-70 years with active or convalescent COVID-19. CDR3s include the opening cysteine and the closing phenylalanine or tryptophan. A D gene is named only where the DNA matches it firmly. Size tells how often a clone was seen (once, few, many) or the class of an expanded clone, and some rows leave it out.

V gene: TRBV14; clone size: .; D gene: .; J gene: TRBJ1-4; CDR3 protein: CASSGRRAEKLFF; CDR3 DNA: TGTGCCAGCAGCGGTAGGCGGGCTGAAAAACTGTTTTTT
V gene: TRBV2; clone size: .; D gene: TRBD2; J gene: TRBJ2-7; CDR3 protein: CASKGTSGNYEQYF; CDR3 DNA: TGTGCCAGCAAGGGGACTAGCGGGAACTACGAGCAGTACTTC
V gene: TRBV19; clone size: few; D gene: TRBD1; J gene: TRBJ1-5; CDR3 protein: CASCPGTGTNQPQHF; CDR3 DNA: TGTGCCAGTTGCCCCGGGACAGGAACGAATCAGCCCCAGCATTTT
V gene: TRBV7-7; clone size: .; D gene: TRBD1; J gene: TRBJ2-5; CDR3 protein: CASSVGQGASETQYF; CDR3 DNA: TGTGCCAGCAGCGTAGGACAGGGGGCATCAGAGACCCAGTACTTC
V gene: TRBV29-1; clone size: .; D gene: .; J gene: TRBJ1-5; CDR3 protein: CSAAYTGSDQPQHF; CDR3 DNA: TGCAGCGCTGCCTACACAGGGTCCGATCAGCCCCAGCATTTT
V gene: TRBV2; clone size: .; D gene: .; J gene: TRBJ1-6; CDR3 protein: CASFRVVNSPLHF; CDR3 DNA: TGTGCCAGCTTCAGGGTCGTTAATTCACCCCTCCACTTT
V gene: TRBV7-8; clone size: .; D gene: .; J gene: TRBJ2-2; CDR3 protein: CASSLNRGGNTGELFF; CDR3 DNA: TGTGCCAGCAGCTTAAACAGGGGAGGGAACACCGGGGAGCTGTTTTTT
V gene: TRBV7-3; clone size: many; D gene: TRBD1; J gene: TRBJ2-1; CDR3 protein: CASSLMSVGQGDEQFF; CDR3 DNA: TGTGCCAGCAGCTTAATGTCCGTCGGACAGGGGGATGAGCAGTTCTTC
V gene: TRBV27; clone size: .; D gene: TRBD2; J gene: TRBJ2-7; CDR3 protein: CASSLSAGGDHEQYF; CDR3 DNA: TGTGCCAGCAGTTTATCGGCGGGGGGGGACCACGAGCAGTACTTC
V gene: TRBV11-2; clone size: few; D gene: TRBD1; J gene: TRBJ1-6; CDR3 protein: CASSLGVRGVSPLHF; CDR3 DNA: TGTGCCAGCAGCTTAGGTGTCAGGGGGGTTTCACCCCTCCACTTT
V gene: TRBV11-2; clone size: .; D gene: .; J gene: TRBJ1-4; CDR3 protein: CASSLVGATNEKLFF; CDR3 DNA: TGTGCCAGCAGCTTAGTCGGTGCAACTAATGAAAAACTGTTTTTT
V gene: TRBV3-1/TRBV3-2; clone size: .; D gene: .; J gene: TRBJ1-2; CDR3 protein: CASSQGGGLVYGYTF; CDR3 DNA: TGTGCCAGCAGCCAAGGCGGAGGCCTGGTCTATGGCTACACCTTC
V gene: TRBV5-6; clone size: many; D gene: .; J gene: TRBJ2-7; CDR3 protein: CASSALDEQYF; CDR3 DNA: TGTGCCAGCAGCGCACTGGACGAGCAGTACTTC
V gene: TRBV6-5; clone size: .; D gene: TRBD1; J gene: TRBJ1-2; CDR3 protein: CASTRTGGSGYTF; CDR3 DNA: TGTGCCAGCACCCGGACAGGAGGTTCTGGCTACACCTTC
V gene: TRBV30; clone size: .; D gene: TRBD1; J gene: TRBJ1-3; CDR3 protein: CAFTGGSGNTIYF; CDR3 DNA: TGTGCCTTCACAGGGGGGTCTGGAAACACCATATATTTT
V gene: TRBV12-3/TRBV12-4; clone size: few; D gene: .; J gene: TRBJ1-1; CDR3 protein: CASRDWGREAFF; CDR3 DNA: TGTGCCAGCAGGGATTGGGGGCGTGAAGCTTTCTTT
V gene: TRBV9; clone size: few; D gene: .; J gene: TRBJ2-1; CDR3 protein: CASSVVLGGGDEQFF; CDR3 DNA: TGTGCCAGCAGCGTAGTGTTAGGAGGGGGGGATGAGCAGTTCTTC
V gene: TRBV6-2/TRBV6-3; clone size: few; D gene: TRBD1; J gene: TRBJ2-6; CDR3 protein: CASSYPTGGSLSGANVLTF; CDR3 DNA: TGTGCCAGCAGTTACCCGACAGGGGGGAGCCTCTCTGGGGCCAACGTCCTGACTTTC
V gene: TRBV9; clone size: .; D gene: TRBD2; J gene: TRBJ2-1; CDR3 protein: CASSSSSGVTYNEQFF; CDR3 DNA: TGTGCCAGCAGCTCCAGTAGCGGGGTAACCTACAATGAGCAGTTCTTC
V gene: TRBV9; clone size: .; D gene: .; J gene: TRBJ2-7; CDR3 protein: CASSVDGSGYEQYF; CDR3 DNA: TGTGCCAGCAGCGTAGATGGTAGTGGCTACGAGCAGTACTTC
V gene: TRBV24-1; clone size: .; D gene: .; J gene: TRBJ1-6; CDR3 protein: CATSAPGGRWERNSPLHF; CDR3 DNA: TGTGCCACCAGTGCCCCTGGGGGGAGGTGGGAACGTAATTCACCCCTCCACTTT
V gene: TRBV18; clone size: .; D gene: TRBD1; J gene: TRBJ1-2; CDR3 protein: CASSPGQDYSYTF; CDR3 DNA: TGTGCCAGCTCACCCGGACAGGACTACAGCTACACCTTC
V gene: TRBV30; clone size: .; D gene: TRBD2; J gene: TRBJ2-1; CDR3 protein: CAWNQLAGAYNEQFF; CDR3 DNA: TGTGCCTGGAATCAACTAGCGGGGGCCTACAATGAGCAGTTCTTC
V gene: TRBV7-9; clone size: .; D gene: .; J gene: TRBJ2-3; CDR3 protein: CASSSIKGGAAGTDTQYF; CDR3 DNA: TGTGCCAGCAGCTCAATCAAAGGGGGGGCCGCCGGCACAGATACGCAGTATTTT
V gene: TRBV4-1; clone size: .; D gene: TRBD2; J gene: TRBJ2-3; CDR3 protein: CASSQALAGGPVRVDTQYF; CDR3 DNA: TGCGCCAGCAGCCAAGCTCTAGCGGGGGGGCCTGTAAGGGTAGATACGCAGTATTTT
V gene: TRBV21-1; clone size: .; D gene: .; J gene: TRBJ2-3; CDR3 protein: CASATGGRGTDTQYF; CDR3 DNA: TGTGCCAGTGCCACAGGGGGCCGGGGCACAGATACGCAGTATTTT
V gene: TRBV7-9; clone size: .; D gene: .; J gene: TRBJ2-7; CDR3 protein: CASSQDSEQYF; CDR3 DNA: TGTGCCAGCAGCCAGGACTCCGAGCAGTACTTC